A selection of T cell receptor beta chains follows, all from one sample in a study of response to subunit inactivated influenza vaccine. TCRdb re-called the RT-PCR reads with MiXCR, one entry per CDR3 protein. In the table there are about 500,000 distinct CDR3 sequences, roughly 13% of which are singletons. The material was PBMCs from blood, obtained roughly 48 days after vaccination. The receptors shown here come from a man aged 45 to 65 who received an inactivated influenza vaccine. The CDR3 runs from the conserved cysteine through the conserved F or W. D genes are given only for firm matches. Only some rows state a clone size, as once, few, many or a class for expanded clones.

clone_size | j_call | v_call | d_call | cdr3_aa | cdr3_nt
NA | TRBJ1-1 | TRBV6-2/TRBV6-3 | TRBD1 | CASSYDRGRLNTEAFF | TGTGCCAGCAGTTATGACAGGGGGCGATTGAACACTGAAGCTTTCTTT
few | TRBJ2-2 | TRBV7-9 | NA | CASSLAVGELFF | TGTGCCAGCAGCTTAGCGGTCGGGGAGCTGTTTTTT
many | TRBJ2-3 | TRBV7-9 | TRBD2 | CASSLRTSGRVDTQYF | TGTGCCAGCAGCCTGAGGACTAGCGGGAGAGTAGATACGCAGTATTTT
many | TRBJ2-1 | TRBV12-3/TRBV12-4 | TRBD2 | CASSFSGGYDEQFF | TGTGCCAGCAGTTTCTCGGGGGGGTACGATGAGCAGTTCTTC
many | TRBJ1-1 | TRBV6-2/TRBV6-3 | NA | CASSPRTVEAFF | TGTGCCAGCAGTCCCCGGACAGTTGAAGCTTTCTTT
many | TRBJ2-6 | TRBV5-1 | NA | CASRPGTGANVLTF | TGCGCCAGCAGACCAGGGACCGGGGCCAACGTCCTGACTTTC
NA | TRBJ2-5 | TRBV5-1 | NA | CASSLGVGRGEETQYF | TGCGCCAGCAGCTTGGGAGTCGGCAGGGGGGAGGAGACCCAGTACTTC
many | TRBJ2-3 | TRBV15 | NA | CATSPRWGTDTQYF | TGTGCCACCAGCCCCAGGTGGGGCACAGATACGCAGTATTTT
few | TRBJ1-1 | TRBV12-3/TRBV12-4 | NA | CASSLAPEEAFF | TGTGCCAGCAGTTTAGCGCCAGAGGAAGCTTTCTTT
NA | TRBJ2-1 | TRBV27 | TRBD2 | CASSPLAGGFGNEQFF | TGTGCCAGCAGTCCATTAGCGGGGGGATTCGGCAATGAGCAGTTCTTC
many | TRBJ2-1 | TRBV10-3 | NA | CAISEVTKGVNEQFF | TGTGCCATCAGTGAGGTGACCAAAGGGGTCAATGAGCAGTTCTTC
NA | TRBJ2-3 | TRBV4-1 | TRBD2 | CASSLLLAGGLGDTQYF | TGCGCCAGCAGCCTTCTACTAGCGGGGGGGCTAGGAGATACGCAGTATTTT
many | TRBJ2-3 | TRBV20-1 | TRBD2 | CSASGLAGAITDTQYF | TGCAGTGCGAGTGGACTAGCGGGAGCGATCACAGATACGCAGTATTTT
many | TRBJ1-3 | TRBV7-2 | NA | CASSLGPALSGNTIYF | TGTGCCAGCAGCTTAGGGCCAGCTCTCTCTGGAAACACCATATATTTT
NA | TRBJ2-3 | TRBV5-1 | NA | CASSLPGDTDTQYF | TGCGCCAGCAGCTTGCCAGGGGACACAGATACGCAGTATTTT
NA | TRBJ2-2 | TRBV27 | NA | CASSPYRTLTGELFF | TGTGCCAGCAGTCCCTACAGAACCCTCACCGGGGAGCTGTTTTTT
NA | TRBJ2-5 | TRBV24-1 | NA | CATSAYAPETQYF | TGTGCCACCAGTGCTTACGCCCCGGAGACCCAGTACTTC
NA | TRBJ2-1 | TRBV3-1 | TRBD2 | CASSPGSGGYNEQFF | TGTGCCAGCAGCCCCGGGAGCGGGGGGTACAATGAGCAGTTCTTC
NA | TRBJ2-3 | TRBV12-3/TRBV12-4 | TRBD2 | CACSLRLAGVVLRTDTQYF | TGTGCCTGCAGTTTACGGCTAGCGGGAGTGGTTCTGCGTACAGATACGCAGTATTTT
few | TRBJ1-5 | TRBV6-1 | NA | CASRLVNNQPQHF | TGTGCCAGCCGACTTGTGAACAATCAGCCCCAGCATTTT
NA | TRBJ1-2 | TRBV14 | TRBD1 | CASSQDRGTGKNYGYTF | TGTGCCAGCAGCCAAGACCGTGGGACAGGGAAAAACTATGGCTACACCTTC
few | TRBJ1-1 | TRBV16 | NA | CASSLPRFGGLNTEAFF | TGTGCCAGCAGCCTCCCAAGGTTCGGGGGTCTGAACACTGAAGCTTTCTTT
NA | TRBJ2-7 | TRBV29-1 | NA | CSVAGRGGYEQYF | TGCAGCGTTGCGGGCAGGGGGGGGTACGAGCAGTACTTC
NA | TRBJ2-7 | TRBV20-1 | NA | CSAPPTGNSYEQYF | TGCAGTGCTCCGCCGACAGGAAACTCCTACGAGCAGTACTTC
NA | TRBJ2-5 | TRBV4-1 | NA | CASSHVTGNQETQYF | TGCGCCAGCAGCCATGTCACAGGGAACCAAGAGACCCAGTACTTC
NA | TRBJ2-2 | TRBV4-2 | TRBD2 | CASSQERGRATGELFF | TGTGCCAGCAGCCAAGAACGCGGGAGGGCCACCGGGGAGCTGTTTTTT
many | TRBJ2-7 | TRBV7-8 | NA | CASSNRVYEQYF | TGTGCCAGCAGCAACAGGGTGTACGAGCAGTACTTC
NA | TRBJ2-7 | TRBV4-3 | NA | CASSQDSGVPTYEQYF | TGCGCCAGCAGCCAAGATTCGGGCGTACCAACCTACGAGCAGTACTTC
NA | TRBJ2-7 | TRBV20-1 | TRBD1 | CSALMGQGWSEQYF | TGCAGTGCTTTGATGGGACAGGGATGGAGCGAGCAGTACTTC
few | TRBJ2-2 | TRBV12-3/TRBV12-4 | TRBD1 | CANRGYTGELFF | TGTGCCAACAGGGGATACACCGGGGAGCTGTTTTTT
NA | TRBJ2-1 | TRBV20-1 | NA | CSARDLGGERSEQFF | TGCAGTGCTAGAGATTTGGGGGGCGAGAGGAGTGAGCAGTTCTTC
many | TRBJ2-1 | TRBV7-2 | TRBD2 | CASSFFGQGLAIYNEQFF | TGTGCCAGCAGCTTTTTCGGGCAGGGACTAGCGATCTACAATGAGCAGTTCTTC
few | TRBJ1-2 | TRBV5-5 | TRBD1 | CASSLVGGADYGYTF | TGTGCCAGCAGCTTGGTAGGGGGCGCCGACTATGGCTACACCTTC
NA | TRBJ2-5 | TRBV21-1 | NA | CASKTQYF | TGTGCCAGCAAAACCCAGTACTTC
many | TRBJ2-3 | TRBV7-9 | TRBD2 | CASSLTSSGFDTQYF | TGTGCCAGCAGCTTAACGTCTAGCGGGTTTGATACGCAGTATTTT
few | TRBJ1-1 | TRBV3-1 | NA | CATQGTSGTEAFF | TGTGCCACCCAGGGGACATCGGGCACTGAAGCTTTCTTT
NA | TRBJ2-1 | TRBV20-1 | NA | CSAKVNRDTQRGQFF | TGCAGTGCTAAGGTCAACCGGGACACGCAAAGGGGGCAGTTCTTC
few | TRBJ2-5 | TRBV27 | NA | CASSLYDPSVLKRTQYF | TGTGCCAGCAGTTTATACGATCCCTCGGTACTTAAGAGAACCCAGTACTTC
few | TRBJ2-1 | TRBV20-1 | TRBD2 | CSAVKAGRSVYNEQFF | TGCAGTGCTGTTAAAGCGGGGCGGTCGGTCTACAATGAGCAGTTCTTC
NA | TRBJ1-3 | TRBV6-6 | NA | CASSRAPNTIYF | TGTGCCAGCTCCAGAGCCCCAAACACCATATATTTT
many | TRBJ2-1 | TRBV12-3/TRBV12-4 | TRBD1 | CASSRPGTGSSYNEQFF | TGTGCCAGCAGCCGTCCCGGGACAGGTAGCTCCTACAATGAGCAGTTCTTC
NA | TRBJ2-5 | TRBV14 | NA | CASSHKRAETQYF | TGTGCCAGCAGCCATAAACGGGCAGAGACCCAGTACTTC
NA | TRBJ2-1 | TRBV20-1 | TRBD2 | CSAREMGGGAYNEQFF | TGCAGTGCTAGAGAGATGGGCGGGGGGGCTTACAATGAGCAGTTCTTC
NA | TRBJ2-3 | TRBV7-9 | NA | CASSFQGADTQYF | TGTGCCAGCAGCTTTCAGGGAGCAGATACGCAGTATTTT
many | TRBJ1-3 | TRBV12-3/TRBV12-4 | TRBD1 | CASRNRDRGRNTIYF | TGTGCCAGCAGGAACCGCGACAGGGGTCGGAACACCATATATTTT
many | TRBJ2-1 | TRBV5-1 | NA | CASSLSLFDEQFF | TGCGCCAGCAGCTTGTCCCTATTCGATGAGCAGTTCTTC